This is a list of T cell receptor beta chains from one sample in a study of blood T cells in healthy people across ages. MiXCR was run by TCRdb on the 5' RACE reads, yielding one entry per CDR3 protein. The data show about 1.6 million distinct CDR3 sequences, 34% seen once. Sequences were obtained from blood. These receptors originate from a woman aged 25-40 years in good health. CDR3s include the opening cysteine and the closing phenylalanine or tryptophan. The D gene is left open where the match is weak. Size tells how often a clone was seen (once, few, many) or the class of an expanded clone, and some rows leave it out.

.,TRBV4-1,.,TRBJ2-1,CASSQMGAGDSTYNEQFF,TGCGCCAGCAGCCAGATGGGGGCGGGGGACAGCACCTACAATGAGCAGTTCTTC
few,TRBV7-3,.,TRBJ1-2,CASSLGFRGAGGYTF,TGTGCCAGCAGCTTAGGCTTCCGGGGGGCGGGCGGCTACACCTTC
.,TRBV12-3/TRBV12-4,TRBD1,TRBJ2-7,CASSRGQETYEQYF,TGTGCCAGCAGCAGAGGACAGGAGACCTACGAGCAGTACTTC
few,TRBV5-6,.,TRBJ2-4,CASSAHRVSGQYF,TGTGCCAGCAGCGCGCACAGGGTTTCCGGGCAGTACTTC
.,TRBV10-1,TRBD2,TRBJ2-1,CASTGTSGERQFF,TGCGCCAGCACTGGGACTAGCGGGGAGCGACAGTTCTTC
few,TRBV20-1,.,TRBJ2-7,CSARVRGVLLYEQYF,TGCAGTGCTAGAGTTCGCGGGGTACTACTTTACGAGCAGTACTTC
few,TRBV6-1,.,TRBJ2-7,CASSRLEDRKLNYEQYF,TGTGCCAGCAGCCGACTCGAAGACAGAAAGCTAAACTACGAGCAGTACTTC
.,TRBV12-3/TRBV12-4,TRBD1,TRBJ2-3,CASSFRGQGSDTRYF,TGTGCCAGCAGTTTCAGGGGACAGGGCTCAGATACGCGGTATTTT
.,TRBV4-1,TRBD1,TRBJ2-4,CASSRGTGGTKNIQYF,TGCGCCAGCAGCCGAGGAACAGGGGGAACCAAAAACATTCAGTACTTC
few,TRBV10-3,.,TRBJ2-3,CAIKAGLAQDTQYF,TGTGCCATCAAGGCGGGTCTCGCCCAAGATACGCAGTATTTT
.,TRBV30,.,TRBJ2-7,CAWSRRTAYEQYF,TGTGCCTGGAGTCGAAGGACAGCCTACGAGCAGTACTTC
.,TRBV5-1,.,TRBJ2-1,CASSHDPYNEQFF,TGCGCCAGCAGTCATGACCCATACAATGAGCAGTTCTTC
.,TRBV5-1,.,TRBJ2-1,CASSLGGSGPFF,TGCGCCAGCAGCTTGGGGGGGTCTGGTCCGTTCTTC
few,TRBV12-3/TRBV12-4,.,TRBJ2-3,CASSLDGTKQYF,TGTGCCAGCAGTTTAGATGGGACAAAACAGTATTTT
few,TRBV6-1,.,TRBJ2-1,CASSEDVGYNEQFF,TGTGCCAGCAGTGAAGACGTCGGTTACAATGAGCAGTTCTTC
once,TRBV6-5,TRBD1,TRBJ2-2,CASNRGRGSGELFF,TGTGCCAGCAACAGGGGGCGCGGTTCCGGGGAGCTGTTTTTT
.,TRBV12-3/TRBV12-4,.,TRBJ1-2,CASSLPPHYGYTF,TGTGCCAGCAGTCTTCCACCACACTATGGCTACACCTTC
.,TRBV4-1,TRBD2,TRBJ2-5,CAGSQEGTSGTKETQYF,TGCGCCGGCAGCCAAGAGGGGACTAGCGGGACGAAGGAGACCCAGTACTTC
many,TRBV6-5,.,TRBJ1-2,CASSSSTGYGYTF,TGTGCCAGCAGTTCATCCACAGGTTATGGCTACACCTTC
once,TRBV20-1,.,TRBJ2-1,CSASIRFYNEQFF,TGCAGTGCTAGTATAAGATTTTACAATGAGCAGTTCTTC
.,TRBV7-3,.,TRBJ2-1,CASSLQGPLDEQFF,TGTGCCAGCAGCCTTCAAGGGCCGTTGGATGAGCAGTTCTTC
.,TRBV20-1,TRBD1,TRBJ1-6,CSASGQGNSPLHF,TGCAGTGCTTCGGGACAGGGGAATTCACCCCTCCACTTT
.,TRBV5-1,.,TRBJ2-1,CASSLMAGASTGNEQFF,TGCGCCAGCAGCTTGATGGCGGGGGCTTCTACGGGCAATGAGCAGTTCTTC
.,TRBV7-9,.,TRBJ1-2,CASSLAGGVGYTF,TGTGCCAGCAGCTTAGCGGGGGGGGTAGGCTACACCTTC
.,TRBV25-1,TRBD2,TRBJ2-7,CASSENSGVSYEQYF,TGTGCCAGCAGTGAAAATAGCGGGGTCTCCTACGAGCAGTACTTC
few,TRBV20-1,.,TRBJ2-5,CSAPASASQETQYF,TGCAGTGCTCCAGCTTCGGCCTCACAAGAGACCCAGTACTTC
.,TRBV10-3,TRBD2,TRBJ2-1,CAITDRLAGIYNEQFF,TGTGCCATCACCGACCGACTAGCGGGCATCTACAATGAGCAGTTCTTC
few,TRBV20-1,TRBD2,TRBJ2-7,CSARWTSGHYEQYF,TGCAGTGCTCGGTGGACTAGCGGGCACTACGAGCAGTACTTC
few,TRBV20-1,.,TRBJ1-2,CSARANSDGYTF,TGCAGTGCTAGGGCCAATTCCGATGGCTACACCTTC
few,TRBV28,.,TRBJ2-1,CASPPMGGGYNEQFF,TGTGCCAGCCCCCCGATGGGCGGCGGCTACAATGAGCAGTTCTTC
few,TRBV28,.,TRBJ1-1,CASARGRMNTEAFF,TGTGCCAGCGCACGTGGGCGCATGAACACTGAAGCTTTCTTT
.,TRBV10-2,.,TRBJ2-7,CASSDNRVGDEQYF,TGCGCCAGCAGTGATAACAGGGTGGGTGACGAGCAGTACTTC
few,TRBV25-1,TRBD2,TRBJ2-2,CASSEPLAGTILNTGELFF,TGTGCCAGCAGTGAACCCTTAGCGGGAACTATACTGAACACCGGGGAGCTGTTTTTT
few,TRBV5-8,TRBD1,TRBJ2-7,CASSRAGTAYYEQYF,TGTGCCAGCAGCCGCGCAGGGACAGCCTACTACGAGCAGTACTTC
many,TRBV5-1,TRBD1,TRBJ2-7,CASSLGGQSYEQYF,TGCGCCAGCAGCTTGGGGGGACAGTCCTACGAGCAGTACTTC
few,TRBV6-5,.,TRBJ2-3,CASSSALGSRPARDTQYF,TGTGCCAGCAGTTCCGCCCTCGGGAGTCGCCCCGCAAGAGATACGCAGTATTTT
.,TRBV6-1,TRBD2,TRBJ2-1,CASMPGLGWGNEQFF,TGTGCCAGCATGCCTGGACTAGGCTGGGGCAATGAGCAGTTCTTC
.,TRBV25-1,TRBD1,TRBJ1-2,CASSEKGTGPLYGYTF,TGTGCCAGCAGTGAAAAGGGGACAGGGCCTCTCTATGGCTACACCTTC
few,TRBV10-1,TRBD2,TRBJ2-3,CASSEASGRGDTQYF,TGCGCCAGCAGTGAAGCTAGCGGGAGAGGAGATACGCAGTATTTT
.,TRBV2,.,TRBJ2-5,CASMSGETQYF,TGTGCCAGCATGTCTGGGGAGACCCAGTACTTC
few,TRBV4-2,.,TRBJ1-4,CASSQPLQGDEKLFF,TGTGCCAGCAGCCAACCTTTACAGGGAGATGAAAAACTGTTTTTT
.,TRBV6-1,.,TRBJ1-2,CASSGTVRGPSGHTF,TGTGCCAGCAGTGGGACCGTCAGGGGACCCTCTGGCCACACCTTC
.,TRBV9,.,TRBJ2-6,CASSVALGISGANVLTF,TGTGCCAGCAGCGTAGCTCTGGGAATCTCTGGGGCCAACGTCCTGACTTTC
.,TRBV3-1,.,TRBJ1-1,CASSSRKPRWGEAFF,TGTGCCAGCAGCTCACGTAAGCCACGGTGGGGTGAAGCTTTCTTT
few,TRBV9,.,TRBJ1-4,CASSVESRQEKLFF,TGTGCCAGCAGCGTAGAAAGCAGGCAGGAAAAACTGTTTTTT
.,TRBV7-6,.,TRBJ2-1,CASSPGTRGKQFF,TGTGCCAGCAGCCCCGGGACCCGAGGGAAACAGTTCTTC
.,TRBV5-6,.,TRBJ2-6,CASSPRTVSNVLTF,TGTGCCAGCAGCCCACGTACAGTCTCCAACGTCCTGACTTTC
.,TRBV28,TRBD2,TRBJ2-1,CASKSTSGSSNEQFF,TGTGCCAGCAAATCGACTAGCGGGAGCTCCAATGAGCAGTTCTTC
.,TRBV3-1,.,TRBJ2-7,CASSQVGETGRPYEQYF,TGTGCCAGCAGCCAAGTTGGGGAGACAGGGAGGCCCTACGAGCAGTACTTC
.,TRBV20-1,TRBD1,TRBJ1-1,CSAQPGQGGTEAFF,TGCAGTGCTCAACCGGGACAGGGTGGCACTGAAGCTTTCTTT
once,TRBV9,TRBD2,TRBJ2-1,CASSVTSGGGEQFF,TGTGCCAGCAGCGTAACTAGCGGGGGTGGTGAGCAGTTCTTC
once,TRBV30,.,TRBJ2-1,CAWSEDSYNEQFF,TGTGCCTGGAGTGAGGACAGTTACAATGAGCAGTTCTTC
.,TRBV7-3,.,TRBJ1-5,CASSKGVGNQPQHF,TGTGCCAGCAGCAAGGGAGTTGGCAATCAGCCCCAGCATTTT
few,TRBV29-1,.,TRBJ2-5,CSIEDGRETQYF,TGCAGCATTGAAGATGGGAGAGAGACCCAGTACTTC
.,TRBV4-1,.,TRBJ2-3,CASTGRVSSTDTQYF,TGCGCCAGCACTGGCCGGGTTTCTAGCACAGATACGCAGTATTTT
.,TRBV11-2,TRBD2,TRBJ2-3,CASSLGTSGGYPTDTQYF,TGTGCCAGCAGCTTAGGGACTAGCGGGGGATATCCCACAGATACGCAGTATTTT
.,TRBV3-1,TRBD1,TRBJ2-7,CASSRPGTGLEQYF,TGTGCCAGCAGCCGTCCCGGGACAGGGCTCGAGCAGTACTTC
.,TRBV10-3,TRBD1,TRBJ2-2,CAISEGQGVTGELFF,TGTGCCATCAGTGAGGGACAGGGTGTAACCGGGGAGCTGTTTTTT
.,TRBV5-1,.,TRBJ2-6,CASSLALRTSGANVLTF,TGCGCCAGCAGCTTGGCTCTCAGAACCTCTGGGGCCAACGTCCTGACTTTC